The 28 T cell receptor beta chains reported below all come from one sample, sequenced in a study of monozygotic twins with inflammatory bowel disease. One entry per CDR3 protein, without DNA, is what TCRdb gives after re-calling the 5' RACE reads. The listing contains approximately 380,000 distinct CDR3 sequences. The sequenced sample consisted of blood. The receptors were gathered from a human donor with ulcerative colitis or Crohn's disease, or a healthy co-twin of an affected twin (not recorded which).

The chain links TRBV18 to TRBJ1-2; TCRdb's assignment of TRBD1 cannot be checked, as there is no DNA. The CDR3 runs to 16 residues. Per germline, CDR1 KGHSH and CDR2 LQKENI. The CDR3 here is CASSLGRVAENYGYTF.

The gene calls are TRBV7-9 and TRBJ2-7; the TCRdb D gene call, TRBD2, has no DNA to confirm it. CDR1 SEHNR and CDR2 FQNEAQ come from the germline V gene (reference sequence). The CDR3 runs to 15 residues. The CDR3 protein is CASSRTSGPTYEQYF.

The chain couples TRBV4-3 to TRBJ2-1; the D gene TCRdb calls, TRBD1, cannot be checked with no DNA. CDR1 is LGHNA and CDR2 is YSLEER in the germline V gene. The CDR3 totals 16 residues. The CDR3 sequence is CASSQVGGGPYNEQFF.

The V and J genes are TRBV30 and TRBJ2-6; lacking DNA, the TRBD2 call made by TCRdb goes unchecked. CDR1 and CDR2 from the germline V gene are GTSNPN and SVGIG (reference sequence). The CDR3 has 16 residues. The CDR3 sequence: CAWMVAGGPGANVLTF.

The J gene is TRBJ1-1, the V gene TRBV5-1. CDR3 length equals 14 residues. In germline, CDR1 is SGHRS, CDR2 YFSETQ. The chain's CDR3 is CASSLDAGGTEAFF.

The chain has TRBV11-3 and TRBJ2-2; TCRdb picks TRBD1, but there is no DNA to check that call. This CDR3 has 14 amino acids. Germline V lookup: CDR1 SGHNT, CDR2 YENEEA. CDR3 amino acids: CASSPDRVAGELFF.

CDR3 sequence: CASSLVAGGDKNIQYF. V gene TRBV12-3 or TRBV12-4 combines with J gene TRBJ2-4; TCRdb names TRBD1, which stays unverified in the absence of DNA. The CDR3 consists of 16 residues.

V usage is TRBV7-2 and J usage is TRBJ2-5; with no DNA, the TCRdb D assignment of TRBD2 cannot be verified. Germline V gene lookup returns CDR1 SGHTA and CDR2 FQGNSA. The CDR3 covers 15 residues. The CDR3 region is CASSPRQGPQETQYF.

V usage is TRBV5-1 and J usage is TRBJ2-1; TCRdb selects TRBD1, and the lack of DNA leaves this call unchecked. This CDR3 spans 19 amino acids. The germline V gene has CDR1 SGHRS and CDR2 YFSETQ. The CDR3 here is CASSLVAGEFDGSYNEQFF.

The chain couples TRBV20-1 to TRBJ1-5; the D call of TRBD1 rests on TCRdb alone, since no DNA is present to check it. Per germline, CDR1 DFQATT and CDR2 SNEGSKA (reference sequence). This CDR3 has 16 amino acids. CDR3 in amino acids: CSAKGTGTGSNQPQHF.

The J gene is TRBJ1-2, the V gene TRBV4-3. This CDR3 comprises 15 residues. Germline V CDR1 and CDR2: LGHNA, YSLEER. The chain's CDR3 is CASSQATGSHYGYTF.

This rearrangement joins TRBV10-2 to TRBJ2-7. Germline-derived CDR1 and CDR2 are WSHSY and SAAADI. The CDR3 is 12 residues long. CDR3 sequence reads: CASSGVPYEQYF.

CDR3 sequence reads: CASSQDLREKLFF. The V call is TRBV4-2, the J call TRBJ1-4. The CDR3 covers 13 residues. Germline V gives CDR1 LGHNA, CDR2 YNFKEQ.

This chain uses TRBV5-1 with TRBJ1-1. From germline, CDR1 is SGHRS and CDR2 YFSETQ. The CDR3 runs to 14 residues. CDR3 protein: CASSLVRVGTEAFF.

CDR3 amino acids: CASSDPPLAGVPTDTQYF. The genes are TRBV12-3 or TRBV12-4 and TRBJ2-3; TCRdb calls TRBD2, which cannot be checked without DNA. This CDR3 has 18 amino acids.

V gene TRBV28 combines with J gene TRBJ1-5; TCRdb gives TRBD1 as the D gene, but with no DNA this cannot be confirmed. Germline CDR1 is MDHEN and CDR2 is SYDVKM. The CDR3 spans 16 residues. The chain's CDR3 is CASSTRGVASGQPQHF.

The V and J genes are TRBV11-2 and TRBJ2-6; TCRdb picks TRBD1, but there is no DNA to check that call. Germline CDR1 is SGHAT and CDR2 is FQNNGV. CDR3 length: 16 amino acids. The CDR3 reads CASSLGSGPGANVLTF. Together with reference TRBV11-2 and TRBJ2-6, the CDR3 gives the full variable domain: EAGVAQSPRYKIIEKRQSVAFWCNPISGHATLYWYQQILGQGPKLLIQFQNNGVVDDSQLPKDRFSAERLKGVDSTLKIQPAKLEDSAVYLCASSLGSGPGANVLTFGAGSRLTVL.

J is TRBJ2-5 and V is TRBV5-1. The germline gives CDR1 SGHRS, CDR2 YFSETQ. This CDR3 region has 15 residues. CDR3 sequence reads: CASSGGLAGQETQYF.

The chain uses TRBV7-9 and TRBJ2-7; TCRdb's D call, TRBD1, is unchecked because there is no DNA. The CDR3 has 15 residues. CDR1 and CDR2 (germline): SEHNR, FQNEAQ (reference sequence). The CDR3 loop is CASSFRTGGDYEQYF. The full variable domain, completed using reference TRBV7-9 and TRBJ2-7, is DTGVSQNPRHKITKRGQNVTFRCDPISEHNRLYWYRQTLGQGPEFLTYFQNEAQLEKSRLLSDRFSAERPKGSFSTLEIQRTEQGDSAMYLCASSFRTGGDYEQYFGPGTRLTVT.

This chain connects TRBV7-9 to TRBJ2-3. Looked up from germline, CDR1 is SEHNR and CDR2 is FQNEAQ (reference sequence). This CDR3 contains 14 residues. This CDR3 reads CASSSEGLADTQYF.

This rearrangement joins TRBV5-1 to TRBJ2-7; the D call of TRBD1 rests on TCRdb alone, since no DNA is present to check it. Germline CDR1 and CDR2: SGHRS and YFSETQ. The CDR3 covers 15 residues. The CDR3: CASSLRTGGQGEQYF. The variable domain in full, completed from reference TRBV5-1 and TRBJ2-7, reads KAGVTQTPRYLIKTRGQQVTLSCSPISGHRSVSWYQQTPGQGLQFLFEYFSETQRNKGNFPGRFSGRQFSNSRSEMNVSTLELGDSALYLCASSLRTGGQGEQYFGPGTRLTVT.

This chain links TRBV4-3 with TRBJ1-3. The CDR3 totals 17 residues. Looked up from germline, CDR1 is LGHNA and CDR2 is YSLEER. The chain's CDR3 is CASSQVFTSLSGNTIYF.

The chain couples TRBV7-9 to TRBJ2-1. Germline CDR1 and CDR2: SEHNR and FQNEAQ (reference sequence). This CDR3 has 14 residues. The CDR3 region is CASDASTSYNEQFF.

The chain recombines TRBV28 with TRBJ2-5; the TCRdb D gene call, TRBD1, has no DNA to confirm it. The V gene's germline CDR1 is MDHEN and CDR2 SYDVKM. CDR3 length: 16 amino acids. CDR3 loop: CASSERDRIAQRGQYF.

The J gene is TRBJ2-7, the V gene TRBV5-1; TCRdb's D call of TRBD1 is untestable without DNA. This CDR3 comprises 16 residues. The germline gives CDR1 SGHRS, CDR2 YFSETQ. The CDR3 is CASRDRGLRCSYEQYF. Looking up the rest from reference TRBV5-1 and TRBJ2-7 gives the full variable domain: KAGVTQTPRYLIKTRGQQVTLSCSPISGHRSVSWYQQTPGQGLQFLFEYFSETQRNKGNFPGRFSGRQFSNSRSEMNVSTLELGDSALYLCASRDRGLRCSYEQYFGPGTRLTVT.

This chain connects TRBV12-3 or TRBV12-4 to TRBJ2-4. There are 14 residues in the CDR3. CDR3 sequence reads: CASSPLSAKNIQYF.

V and J are TRBV7-3 and TRBJ2-2. Germline CDR1 and CDR2: SGHTA and FQGTGA. The CDR3 is made up of 13 amino acids. The CDR3 sequence is CASSPWRLGELFF.

The chain has TRBV4-2 and TRBJ2-1. CDR3 size: 16 residues. Germline CDR1 and CDR2: LGHNA and YNFKEQ. This CDR3 reads CASSQVKTEIGYEQFF.